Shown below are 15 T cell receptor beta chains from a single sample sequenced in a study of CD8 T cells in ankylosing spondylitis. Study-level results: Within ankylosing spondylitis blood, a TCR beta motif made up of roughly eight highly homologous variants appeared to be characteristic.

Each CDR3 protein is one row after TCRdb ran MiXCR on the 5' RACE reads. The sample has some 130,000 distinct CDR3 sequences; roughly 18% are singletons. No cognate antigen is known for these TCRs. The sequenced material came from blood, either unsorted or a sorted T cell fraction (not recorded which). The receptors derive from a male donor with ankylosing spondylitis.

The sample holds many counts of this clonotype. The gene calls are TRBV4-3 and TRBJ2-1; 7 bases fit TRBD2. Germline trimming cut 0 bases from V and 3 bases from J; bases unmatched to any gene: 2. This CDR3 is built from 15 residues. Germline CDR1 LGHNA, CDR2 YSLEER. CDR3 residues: CASSQDGGGYNEQFF. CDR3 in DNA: TGCGCCAGCAGCCAAGATGGGGGGGGCTACAATGAGCAGTTCTTC.

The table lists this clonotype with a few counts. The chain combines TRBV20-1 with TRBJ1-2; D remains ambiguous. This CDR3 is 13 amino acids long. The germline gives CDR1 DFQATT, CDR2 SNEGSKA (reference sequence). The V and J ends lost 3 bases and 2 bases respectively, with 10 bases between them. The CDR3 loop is CSASQTLNYGYTF. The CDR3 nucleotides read TGCAGTGCTAGCCAGACTCTCAACTATGGCTACACCTTC.

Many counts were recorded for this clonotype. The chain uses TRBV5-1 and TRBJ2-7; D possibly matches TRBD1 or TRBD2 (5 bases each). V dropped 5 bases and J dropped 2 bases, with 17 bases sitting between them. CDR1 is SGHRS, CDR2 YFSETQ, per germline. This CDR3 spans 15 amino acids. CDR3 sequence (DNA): TGCGCCAGCAGTCCTGCCCGGGACGGTGCCTACGAGCAGTACTTC. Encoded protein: CASSPARDGAYEQYF.

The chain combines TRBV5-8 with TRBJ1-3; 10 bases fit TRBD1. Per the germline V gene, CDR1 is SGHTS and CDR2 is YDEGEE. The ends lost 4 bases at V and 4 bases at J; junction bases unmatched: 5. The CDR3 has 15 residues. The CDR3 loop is CASSPGTGDGNTIYF. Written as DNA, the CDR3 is TGTGCCAGCAGCCCAGGGACAGGGGACGGAAACACCATATATTTT.

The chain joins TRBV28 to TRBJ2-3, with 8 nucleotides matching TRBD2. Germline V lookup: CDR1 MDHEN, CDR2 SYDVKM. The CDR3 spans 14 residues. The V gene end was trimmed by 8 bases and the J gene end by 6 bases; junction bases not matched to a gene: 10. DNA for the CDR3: TGTGCCAGCCTTCTTAGCGGGGCCCCGGATACGCAGTATTTT. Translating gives CASLLSGAPDTQYF.

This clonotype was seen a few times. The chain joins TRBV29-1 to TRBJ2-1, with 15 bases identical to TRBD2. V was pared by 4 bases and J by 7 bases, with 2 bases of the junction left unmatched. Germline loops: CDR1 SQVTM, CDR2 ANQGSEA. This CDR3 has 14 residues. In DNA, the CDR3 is TGCAGCGTTGTAGGACTAGCGGGAGGGAATGAGCAGTTCTTC. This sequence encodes CSVVGLAGGNEQFF.

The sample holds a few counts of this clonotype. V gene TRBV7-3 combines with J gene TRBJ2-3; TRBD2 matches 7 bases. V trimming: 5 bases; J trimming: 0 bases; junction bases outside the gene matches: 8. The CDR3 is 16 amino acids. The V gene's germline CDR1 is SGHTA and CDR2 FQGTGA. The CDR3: CASSLARGSSTDTQYF. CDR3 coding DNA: TGTGCCAGCAGCCTGGCCCGCGGGAGTAGCACAGATACGCAGTATTTT.

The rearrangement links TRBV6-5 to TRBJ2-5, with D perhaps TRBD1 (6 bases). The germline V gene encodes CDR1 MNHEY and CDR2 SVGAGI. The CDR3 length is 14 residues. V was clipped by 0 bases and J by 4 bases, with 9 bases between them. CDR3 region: CASSYSTRGETQYF. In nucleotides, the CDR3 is TGTGCCAGCAGTTACTCGACCAGGGGAGAGACCCAGTACTTC.

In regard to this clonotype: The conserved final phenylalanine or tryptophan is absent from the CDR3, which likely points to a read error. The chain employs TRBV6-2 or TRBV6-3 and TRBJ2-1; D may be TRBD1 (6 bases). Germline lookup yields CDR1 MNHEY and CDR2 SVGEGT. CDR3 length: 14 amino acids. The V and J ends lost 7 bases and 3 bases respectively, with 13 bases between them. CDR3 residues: CASTWPGVYNEQFL. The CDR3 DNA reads TGTGCCAGCACATGGCCAGGGGTCTACAATGAGCAGTTCTTG.

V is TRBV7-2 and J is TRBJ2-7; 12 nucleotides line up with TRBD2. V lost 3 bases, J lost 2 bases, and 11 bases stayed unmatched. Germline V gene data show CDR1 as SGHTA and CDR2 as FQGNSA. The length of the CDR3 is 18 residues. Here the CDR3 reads CASSLAPLTSGGTYEQYF. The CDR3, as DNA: TGTGCCAGCAGCTTGGCGCCCTTGACTAGCGGGGGTACCTACGAGCAGTACTTC.

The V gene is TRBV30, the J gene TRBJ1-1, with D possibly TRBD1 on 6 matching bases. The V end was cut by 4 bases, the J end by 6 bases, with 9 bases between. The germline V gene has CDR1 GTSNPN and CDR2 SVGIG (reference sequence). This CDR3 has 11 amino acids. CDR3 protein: CAWKQGPEAFF. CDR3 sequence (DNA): TGTGCCTGGAAACAGGGTCCTGAAGCTTTCTTT.

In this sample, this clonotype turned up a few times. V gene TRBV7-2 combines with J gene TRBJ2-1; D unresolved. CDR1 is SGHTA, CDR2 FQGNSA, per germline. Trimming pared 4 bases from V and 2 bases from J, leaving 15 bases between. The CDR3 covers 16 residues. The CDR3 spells CASSSVPSSPYNEQFF. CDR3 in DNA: TGTGCCAGCAGCTCCGTACCTAGTTCCCCCTACAATGAGCAGTTCTTC.

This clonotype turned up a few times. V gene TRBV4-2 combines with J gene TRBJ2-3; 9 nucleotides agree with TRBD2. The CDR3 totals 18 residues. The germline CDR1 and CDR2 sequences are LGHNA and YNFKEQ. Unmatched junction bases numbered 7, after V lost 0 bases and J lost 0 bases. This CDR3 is CASSQDGAGGRSTDTQYF. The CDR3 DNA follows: TGTGCCAGCAGCCAAGATGGGGCGGGGGGGCGCAGCACAGATACGCAGTATTTT.

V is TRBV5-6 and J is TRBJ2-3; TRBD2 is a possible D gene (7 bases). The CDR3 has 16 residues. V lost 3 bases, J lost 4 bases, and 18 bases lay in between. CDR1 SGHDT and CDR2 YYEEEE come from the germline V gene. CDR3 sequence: CASSSVAGAGADTQYF. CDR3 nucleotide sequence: TGTGCCAGCAGCTCCGTCGCGGGAGCAGGGGCAGATACGCAGTATTTT.

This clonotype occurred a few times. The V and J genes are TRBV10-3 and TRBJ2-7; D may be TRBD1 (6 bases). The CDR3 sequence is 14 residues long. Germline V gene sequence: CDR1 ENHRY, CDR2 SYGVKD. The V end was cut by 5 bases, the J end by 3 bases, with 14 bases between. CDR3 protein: CAISIPGQGYEQYF. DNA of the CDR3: TGTGCCATCAGTATACCGGGACAAGGCTACGAGCAGTACTTC.